Below, 20 T cell receptor beta chains from the same sample are listed, as sequenced in a study of T cell responses to AZD1222 COVID-19 vaccine. Data came from immunoSEQ multiplex PCR; TCRdb stores just in-frame clones and leaves some out. The sample contains more than 50,000 clones, around 89% of which appear only once. The source material was peripheral blood, sampled on day 0 of AZD1222 vaccination. The receptors originated from an adult in good health.

The J gene is TRBJ1-5, the V gene TRBV3-1 (or the pseudogene TRBV3-2), with 11 nucleotides matching TRBD1. This CDR3 contains 14 residues. Germline lookup yields CDR1 LGHDT and CDR2 YNNKEL (reference sequence). The V segment lost 3 bases and the J segment 6 bases; nucleotides outside the gene matches: 1. The CDR3 sequence: CASSHGTGGQPQHF. The CDR3 nucleotides are TGTGCCAGCAGCCATGGGACAGGGGGTCAGCCCCAGCATTTT.

The gene calls are TRBV5-1 and TRBJ1-1; D unresolved. Germline V lookup: CDR1 SGHRS, CDR2 YFSETQ. The V and J ends lost 2 bases and 3 bases respectively, with 11 bases between them. This CDR3 has 14 amino acids. CDR3 in DNA: TGCGCCAGCAGCTTAAGTAACTCATACACTGAAGCTTTCTTT. It specifies CASSLSNSYTEAFF.

The rearrangement links TRBV30 to TRBJ2-3; 7 nucleotides line up with TRBD2. The ends lost 5 bases at V and 8 bases at J; junction bases unmatched: 25. Germline V CDR1 and CDR2: GTSNPN, SVGIG (reference sequence). The CDR3 covers 18 residues. The CDR3 DNA is TGTGCCTGGGGGGGGGAGTGGGGCACCCGTAGTTCCCCGGGTACGCAGTATTTT. As protein: CAWGGEWGTRSSPGTQYF.

The V and J genes are TRBV29-1 and TRBJ2-3; maybe TRBD2 (9 bases). In germline, CDR1 is SQVTM, CDR2 ANQGSEA. The CDR3 runs 21 residues. Trimming removed 6 bases from V and 4 bases from J, with 38 bases in between. The CDR3 coding sequence is TGCAGCGTGACCCCAATCCCGACAGGGGAGACTAGCGGTTTGCAGCCAGATACGCAGTATTTT. Protein: CSVTPIPTGETSGLQPDTQYF.

V is TRBV29-1 and J is TRBJ1-1; D is perhaps TRBD1 (5 bases). Germline CDR1 reads SQVTM; CDR2 reads ANQGSEA. V lost 7 bases, J lost 5 bases, and 11 bases lay in between. CDR3 length: 11 amino acids. CDR3 region: CSAGGSTEAFF. CDR3 nucleotides: TGCAGCGCCGGGGGATCGACTGAAGCTTTCTTT.

This clone was counted a single time. V usage is TRBV7-3 and J usage is TRBJ2-3; 11 bases map to TRBD2. Germline CDR1 reads SGHTA; CDR2 reads FQGTGA. The V and J ends lost 5 bases and 4 bases, in that order; junction bases with no gene match: 5. There are 15 residues in the CDR3. CDR3 DNA sequence: TGTGCCAGCAGCCAACTAGCGGGAGCGTCAGATACGCAGTATTTT. Protein sequence: CASSQLAGASDTQYF.

The chain recombines TRBV14 with TRBJ2-7, with D hard to call. Per germline, CDR1 SGHDN and CDR2 FVKESK. The CDR3 is 17 amino acids. V shed 1 base and J shed 0 bases, with 16 bases lying between them. The CDR3 DNA reads as TGTGCCAGCAGCCAAGGACCCCACGGGCGGAACTCCTACGAGCAGTACTTC. This encodes CASSQGPHGRNSYEQYF.

The CDR3 nucleotides are TGTGCCAGCGTTGCGGGCAGCTATGGCTACACCTTC. Encoded protein: CASVAGSYGYTF. The chain employs TRBV28 and TRBJ1-2; D remains ambiguous. CDR1 is MDHEN and CDR2 is SYDVKM in the germline V gene. The CDR3 has 12 residues. Trimming pared 8 bases from V and 4 bases from J, leaving 11 bases between.

V is TRBV28 and J is TRBJ1-3; 7 bases match TRBD1. The V segment lost 7 bases and the J segment 0 bases; nucleotides outside the gene matches: 3. Looked up from germline, CDR1 is MDHEN and CDR2 is SYDVKM. The CDR3 has 14 residues. CDR3 nucleotides: TGTGCCAGCATCGGACAGGTCTCTGGAAACACCATATATTTT. It encodes CASIGQVSGNTIYF.

The V call is TRBV2, the J call TRBJ1-4, with 11 bases aligning to TRBD1. The CDR3 is made up of 14 amino acids. Germline-derived CDR1 and CDR2 are SNHLY and FYNNEI. V was clipped by 5 bases and J by 8 bases; unmatched bases: 4. DNA of the CDR3: TGTGCCAGCAGTAACCGGGACAGGGGGGAAAAACTGTTTTTT. Amino acids: CASSNRDRGEKLFF. Looking up the rest from reference TRBV2 and TRBJ1-4 gives the full variable domain: EPEVTQTPSHQVTQMGQEVILRCVPISNHLYFYWYRQILGQKVEFLVSFYNNEISEKSEIFDDQFSVERPDGSNFTLKIRSTKLEDSAMYFCASSNRDRGEKLFFGSGTQLSVL.

The V call is TRBV27, the J call TRBJ1-5, with D perhaps matching TRBD1 (5 bases). Germline V gene sequence: CDR1 MNHEY, CDR2 SMNVEV (reference sequence). Trimming left V 5 bases short and J 4 bases short, with 9 bases between. The length of the CDR3 is 13 residues. CDR3 sequence reads: CASSPRVNQPQHF. CDR3 in DNA: TGTGCCAGCAGTCCCAGGGTAAATCAGCCCCAGCATTTT.

In regard to this clone: Mismatch with germline at one junction end may stem from a read error. The chain is built from TRBV9 and TRBJ2-2, with D hard to call. CDR1 is SGDLS and CDR2 is YYNGEE in the germline V gene. The CDR3 has 17 amino acids. The CDR3 nucleotides are TGTGCCAGCAGCGTAGGTACTGGGGTGGATAACAGCGGGGAGCTGTTTTTT. It yields the protein CASSVGTGVDNSGELFF.

This clone was recorded once. The CDR3 DNA reads TGCGCCAGCAGCCCCCTAGCGGGAGTGAACGGGGAGCTGTTTTTT. Its protein product is CASSPLAGVNGELFF. The J gene is TRBJ2-2, the V gene TRBV5-1; TRBD2 aligns across 10 bases. V gave up 4 bases and J gave up 7 bases; unmatched junction bases: 7. The CDR3 extends over 15 amino acids. The germline CDR1 and CDR2 sequences are SGHRS and YFSETQ. Complete variable domain (other parts from reference TRBV5-1 and TRBJ2-2): KAGVTQTPRYLIKTRGQQVTLSCSPISGHRSVSWYQQTPGQGLQFLFEYFSETQRNKGNFPGRFSGRQFSNSRSEMNVSTLELGDSALYLCASSPLAGVNGELFFGEGSRLTVL.

The V and J genes are TRBV23-1 and TRBJ2-3; D gene ambiguous. TRBV23-1 is reported as an ORF; its role is uncertain. This CDR3 has 17 residues. Deletions cut 0 bases from V and 0 bases from J, with 13 bases between. The CDR3, as DNA: TGCGCCAGCAGTCAATCGCCCCCCAATTGGAGCACAGATACGCAGTATTTT. Residues: CASSQSPPNWSTDTQYF.

This chain joins TRBV11-2 and TRBJ2-5; D is undetermined. The CDR3 totals 14 residues. Per the germline V gene, CDR1 is SGHAT and CDR2 is FQNNGV. Trimming took 5 bases from V and 5 from J, leaving 15 bases between them. As DNA, the CDR3 is TGTGCCAGCAGCCCTAGTTGGGGTGGGGAGACCCAGTACTTC. This encodes CASSPSWGGETQYF.

The rearrangement joins TRBV18 to TRBJ1-5; D might be TRBD1 (5 bases). Trimming shortened V by 6 bases and J by 5 bases, and 14 bases separated the two germline ends. CDR3 length: 14 amino acids. Germline CDR1 reads KGHSH; CDR2 reads LQKENI. The CDR3, as DNA: TGTGCCAGCTCGCTGGACATCGTCGATCAGCCCCAGCATTTT. It codes for CASSLDIVDQPQHF.

The gene calls are TRBV18 and TRBJ2-3, with 8 bases fitting TRBD2. With 2 bases clipped from V and 7 bases from J, the junction kept 8 bases outside the gene matches. The CDR3 sequence is 15 residues long. Germline values: CDR1 KGHSH, CDR2 LQKENI. The chain's CDR3 is CASSPVAGSRNTQYF. For the CDR3, the DNA is TGTGCCAGCTCACCAGTAGCGGGAAGTAGAAATACGCAGTATTTT.

This chain uses TRBV6-5 with TRBJ2-7, with D maybe TRBD1 (5 bases). Germline assignment: CDR1 MNHEY and CDR2 SVGAGI. The V end was cut by 5 bases, the J end by 5 bases, with 19 bases between. The CDR3 is made up of 15 amino acids. The CDR3 region is CASSPQGSPINEQYF. In nucleotides, the CDR3 is TGTGCCAGCAGTCCCCAGGGTAGTCCTATTAACGAGCAGTACTTC.

This chain joins TRBV28 and TRBJ2-4, with D perhaps TRBD1 or TRBD2 (5 bases each). V was pared by 6 bases and J by 3 bases, with 12 bases between. The CDR3 loop spans 14 amino acids. Germline-derived CDR1 and CDR2 are MDHEN and SYDVKM. DNA for the CDR3: TGTGCCAGCAGCTTGGGACCTCTCAAAAACATTCAGTACTTC. Protein: CASSLGPLKNIQYF.

The chain joins TRBV19 to TRBJ2-1; 9 bases align to TRBD2. This CDR3 has 14 amino acids. Per the germline V gene, CDR1 is LNHDA and CDR2 is SQIVND (reference sequence). V shed 4 bases, J shed 5 bases, and the junction held 3 bases outside the gene matches. CDR3 residues: CASSTSGNNNEQFF. DNA of the CDR3: TGTGCCAGTAGTACTAGCGGGAACAACAATGAGCAGTTCTTC.